Shown below are 6 T cell receptor beta chains from a single sample sequenced in a study of beta chain features in type 1 diabetes. Every isolated RNA sample was fully reverse transcribed, so sequencing captured expressed TCRB transcripts. Measured with immunoSEQ multiplex PCR; TCRdb has only the in-frame clones, and not every one. The sample lists 120,000 to 150,000 clones; 9.7% were seen once. The sample consisted of central memory CD4+ T cells from blood. These receptor sequences come from a middle-aged woman in good health.

This clone was picked up a small number of times. CDR3: CASSAGRTQYF. The CDR3 nucleotides are TGTGCCAGCAGCGCAGGGCGGACCCAGTACTTC. The chain has TRBV7-8 and TRBJ2-5; possible D gene TRBD1, 5 bases. Trimming stripped 5 bases from V and 7 bases from J, with 8 bases between. Germline V gene sequence: CDR1 SGHVS, CDR2 FQNEAQ. The CDR3 consists of 11 residues.

This clone was observed at least ten times. V is TRBV7-2 and J is TRBJ2-5, with 10 bases matching TRBD2. The CDR3 runs 14 residues. Unmatched junction bases numbered 7, after V lost 5 bases and J lost 7 bases. Per the germline V gene, CDR1 is SGHTA and CDR2 is FQGNSA. CDR3 region: CASSINLAGVTQYF. The CDR3 nucleotides are TGTGCCAGCAGCATAAACCTAGCGGGAGTGACCCAGTACTTC. The full variable domain, its missing parts supplied by reference TRBV7-2 and TRBJ2-5, is GAGVSQSPSNKVTEKGKDVELRCDPISGHTALYWYRQSLGQGLEFLIYFQGNSAPDKSGLPSDRFSAERTGGSVSTLTIQRTQQEDSAVYLCASSINLAGVTQYFGPGTRLLVL.

Only a few counts were recorded for this clone. Other DNA sequences from this sample encode an identical CDR3 as well. This sequence joins TRBV9 and TRBJ1-1; D gene unclear. Germline CDR1 SGDLS, CDR2 YYNGEE. Trimming took 2 bases from V and 2 from J, leaving 13 bases between them. CDR3 length: 15 amino acids. CDR3 nucleotide sequence: TGTGCCAGCAGCGTCGGTGGTACAGTCAACACTGAAGCTTTCTTT. This translates into CASSVGGTVNTEAFF.

The chain is built from TRBV7-9 and TRBJ1-1; 9 nucleotides align to TRBD1. This CDR3 has 13 residues. Germline V gene lookup returns CDR1 SEHNR and CDR2 FQNEAQ (reference sequence). V lost 5 bases, J lost 4 bases, and 2 bases stayed unmatched. CDR3 residues: CASSDRGSTEAFF. The CDR3 DNA is TGTGCCAGCAGCGACAGGGGGTCCACTGAAGCTTTCTTT.

V and J are TRBV6-1 and TRBJ1-5; D uncertain. This CDR3 has 11 amino acids. CDR1 is MNHNS and CDR2 is SASEGT in the germline V gene. V was clipped by 5 bases and J by 11 bases, with 10 bases between them. This CDR3 reads CASSYGVAQHF. CDR3 nucleotide sequence: TGTGCCAGCAGTTACGGGGTGGCCCAGCATTTT.

The chain has TRBV10-3 and TRBJ1-2; 11 nucleotides line up with TRBD1. Germline CDR1 is ENHRY and CDR2 is SYGVKD. The CDR3 loop spans 13 amino acids. With V trimmed by 9 bases and J by 6 bases, 6 bases remained unmatched. The CDR3 loop reads CAITPGQGDGYTF. The CDR3 DNA follows: TGTGCCATTACACCGGGACAGGGGGATGGCTACACCTTC.